This T cell receptor (beta chain) came from a study of blood T cell repertoires in COVID-19 (dated by TCRdb to about 2020). Regarding the research as a whole: Collaborator samples came from the United States, Italy and Spain and covered acute and convalescent phases of COVID-19. The prospective study material was composed of cDNA or gDNA derived from T cells, B-cell-depleted T cells, or PBMCs. Deeply sampled blood TCRbeta repertoires from subjects exposed to, actively infected with, or recovered from COVID-19 were included in the dataset. The repertoires were released in a freely available public database meant as a resource for research on the immune response to SARS-CoV-2. The samples were drawn from the first 160 participants of the ongoing ImmuneRACE study and from 1,254 subjects provided by 6 global collaborators. The sample metadata nearly always contained a de-identified subject ID, COVID-19 status, age in years and sex. HLA class I and class II types, where available, came from metadata supplied by the sample provider rather than from assay-based typing. The investigation overall reported the following: How much clinical and demographic metadata was included differed by source and by participant, and the metadata was provided uncurated.

TCRbeta CDR3 regions were amplified from genomic DNA by means of the immunoSEQ Assay, a bias-controlled multiplex PCR. In the original analysis: The number of nucleated cells in each sample was estimated from the amplification of reference gene primers within the assay. Sequence reads were collapsed and filtered to measure the absolute abundance of every unique TCRbeta CDR3 rearrangement. For each sample, productive Simpson clonality was calculated as the square root of Simpson's diversity index across productive rearrangements. Entries here come from immuneACCESS through TCRdb and include only in-frame sequences with V and J called. Some clones fail to appear in such tables; in the studies checked, an unresolved V gene covers under half of the shortfall, and the cause of the remainder is unknown. The DNA was the basis for D and trimming; V, J and clone size are from that table. The sample records about 76,000 clones, approximately 85% of which are singletons. The ten largest clones capture approximately 30% of the sample.

With respect to this clone: This clone's antigen is unknown. Base qualities are missing; no much larger clone stands one base away.

Relative to germline, V is missing 0 bases and J is missing 10 bases, with 13 bases of the junction outside any gene match. Based on the germline V gene, the CDR1 and CDR2 sequences are LGHNA and YNFKEQ. From its cysteine to its phenylalanine, the CDR3 spans 17 amino acids. Kept here is only the CDR3 DNA, which spans 51 bases and is read in frame from base 1. The collaborating institutions used their own protocols to collect whole blood in K2EDTA tubes. For TCRbeta analysis, collaborator samples were shipped as frozen whole blood, as isolated PBMCs, or as DNA extracted from either sample type. The chain was built from TRBV4-2 and TRBJ2-1; 9 junctional bases match TRBD2. The clonotype was recovered from a human donor in a cohort sampled during active COVID-19. Sequencing was done on a sample of peripheral blood. The DNA is TGTGCCAGCAGCCAAGAGATTAGCGGGGGCCGTTTAGGGGAGCAGTTCTTC. It encodes CASSQEISGGRLGEQFF.